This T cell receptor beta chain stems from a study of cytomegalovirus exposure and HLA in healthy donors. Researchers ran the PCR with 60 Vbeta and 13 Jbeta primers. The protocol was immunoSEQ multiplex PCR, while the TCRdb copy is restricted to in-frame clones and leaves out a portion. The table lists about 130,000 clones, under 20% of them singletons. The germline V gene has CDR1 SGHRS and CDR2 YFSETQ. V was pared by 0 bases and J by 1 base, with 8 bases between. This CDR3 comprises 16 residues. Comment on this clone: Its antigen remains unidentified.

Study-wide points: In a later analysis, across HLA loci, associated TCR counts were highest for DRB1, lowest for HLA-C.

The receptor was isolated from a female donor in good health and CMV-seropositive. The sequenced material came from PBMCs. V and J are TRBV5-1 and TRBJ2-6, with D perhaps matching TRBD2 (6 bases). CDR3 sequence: CASSLEAGSGANVLTF. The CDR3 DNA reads TGCGCCAGCAGCTTGGAGGCGGGGTCTGGGGCCAACGTCCTGACTTTC. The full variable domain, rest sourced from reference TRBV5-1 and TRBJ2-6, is KAGVTQTPRYLIKTRGQQVTLSCSPISGHRSVSWYQQTPGQGLQFLFEYFSETQRNKGNFPGRFSGRQFSNSRSEMNVSTLELGDSALYLCASSLEAGSGANVLTFGAGSRLTVL.